A single T cell receptor (beta chain) is shown here with its context. Study processing details: Amplifying reference gene primers gave estimates of nucleated cell counts. Some clones are missing from TCRdb's copy, which holds only in-frame ones; the method was immunoSEQ multiplex PCR. Clone size and the V and J calls come from that table; the DNA yielded D and trimming. This table has 120,000 to 150,000 clones, 80% to 90% appearing once. Germline CDR1 and CDR2: SGHKS and YYEKEE (reference sequence). The J segment lost 4 bases and the V segment lost 5 bases, leaving 7 bases of the junction unmatched. This CDR3 is built from 14 residues. This entry is derived from a study of blood T cell repertoires in COVID-19. Study-level background: Sample material is recorded as cDNA or gDNA derived from T cells, B-cell-depleted T cells, or PBMCs.

The sequenced sample was peripheral blood. The sequence came from a man aged 50-59 years who had recovered from COVID-19. J is TRBJ2-5 and V is TRBV5-5, with 8 bases aligning to TRBD2. This CDR3 is CASSSRGGPETQYF. The CDR3 DNA is TGTGCCAGCAGTTCCCGGGGGGGCCCAGAGACCCAGTACTTC.